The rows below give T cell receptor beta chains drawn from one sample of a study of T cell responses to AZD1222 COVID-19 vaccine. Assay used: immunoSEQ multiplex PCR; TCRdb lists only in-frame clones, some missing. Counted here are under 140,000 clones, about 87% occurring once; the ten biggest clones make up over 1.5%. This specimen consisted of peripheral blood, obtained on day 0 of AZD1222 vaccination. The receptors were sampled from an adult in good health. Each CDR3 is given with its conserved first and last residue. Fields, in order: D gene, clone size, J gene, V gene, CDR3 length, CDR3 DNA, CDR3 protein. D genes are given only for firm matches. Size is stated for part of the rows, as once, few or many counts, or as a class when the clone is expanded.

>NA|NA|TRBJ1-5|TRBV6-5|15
TGTGCCAGCAGTTACTCGAAAGGGGATGATCAGCCCCAGCATTTT
CASSYSKGDDQPQHF
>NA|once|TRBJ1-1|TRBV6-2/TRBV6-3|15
TGTGCCAGCAGTTACTGGGCAGAATTGAACACTGAAGCTTTCTTT
CASSYWAELNTEAFF
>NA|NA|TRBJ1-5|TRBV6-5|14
TGTGCCAGCAGTAGTGACGGGAGCAATCAGCCCCAGCATTTT
CASSSDGSNQPQHF
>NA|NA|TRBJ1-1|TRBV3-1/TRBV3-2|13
TGTGCCAGCAGCCAAGGAGGGGCAGACGAAGCTTTCTTT
CASSQGGADEAFF
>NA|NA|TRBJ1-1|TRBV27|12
TGTGCCAGCAGTCGGTCAGGGACTGAAGCTTTCTTT
CASSRSGTEAFF
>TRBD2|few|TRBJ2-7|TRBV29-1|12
TGCAGCGTTGGAGGTCGGGGGGGTGAGCAGTACTTC
CSVGGRGGEQYF
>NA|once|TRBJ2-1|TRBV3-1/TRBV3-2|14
TGTGCCAGCAGCGAGCGTGGGGGCAGCAATGAGCAGTTCTTC
CASSERGGSNEQFF
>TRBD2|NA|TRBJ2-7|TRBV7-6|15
TGTGCCAGCAGCTCGGGGACTAGTCTCACCTACGAGCAGTACTTC
CASSSGTSLTYEQYF
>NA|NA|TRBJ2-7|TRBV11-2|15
TGTGCCAGCAGCTCGCGGGGGACAGAGACCTACGAGCAGTACTTC
CASSSRGTETYEQYF
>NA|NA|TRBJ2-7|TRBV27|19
TGTGCCAGCAGTTTGGGGGGTGGGTTTAGTGCTTGGAGCTCCTACGAGCAGTACTTC
CASSLGGGFSAWSSYEQYF
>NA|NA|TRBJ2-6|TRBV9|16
TGTGCCAGCAGCTCCGGATGGGCAGCTGGGGCCAACGTCCTGACTTTC
CASSSGWAAGANVLTF
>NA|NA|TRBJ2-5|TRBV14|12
TGTGCCAGCAGTCTTACCATTGAGACCCAGTACTTC
CASSLTIETQYF
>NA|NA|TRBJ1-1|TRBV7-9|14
TGTGCCAGCAGCTTAGCCGTGGGGGGTACTGAAGCTTTCTTT
CASSLAVGGTEAFF
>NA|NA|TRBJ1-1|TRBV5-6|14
TGTGCCAGCAGCCCCGCGGGGGGAGTCACTGAAGCTTTCTTT
CASSPAGGVTEAFF
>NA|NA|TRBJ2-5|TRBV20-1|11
TGCAGTGCTAGAGATAGTGGGCCCCAGTACTTC
CSARDSGPQYF
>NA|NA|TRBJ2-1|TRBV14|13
TGTGCCAGCAGCATGGACTGGGGCAATGAGCAGTTCTTC
CASSMDWGNEQFF
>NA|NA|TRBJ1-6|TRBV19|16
TGTGCCAGTAGTGTGCAGGGGACGCTATATAATTCACCCCTCCACTTT
CASSVQGTLYNSPLHF
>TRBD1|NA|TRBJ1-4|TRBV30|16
TGTGCCTGGAGTGTAAATACTGGCAGGGGGCGTGAAAAACTGTTTTTT
CAWSVNTGRGREKLFF
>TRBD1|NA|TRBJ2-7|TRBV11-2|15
TGTGCCAGCAGCCTAACGGACAGGGGGTCCTACGAGCAGTACTTC
CASSLTDRGSYEQYF
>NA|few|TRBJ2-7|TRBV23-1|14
TGCGCCAGCAGTCACGGACACCGAGACTACGAGCAGTACTTC
CASSHGHRDYEQYF
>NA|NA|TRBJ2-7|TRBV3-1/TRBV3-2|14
TGTGCCAGCAGACCACAGGGCCTCCAGGGTGAGCAGTACTTC
CASRPQGLQGEQYF
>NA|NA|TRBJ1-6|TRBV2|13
TGTGCCTCCCAGGGGACGGGCAATTCACCCCTCCACTTT
CASQGTGNSPLHF
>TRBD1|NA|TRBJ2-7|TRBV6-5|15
TGTGCCAGCAGTTACTCCCGGGACAGCCGCTACGAGCAGTACTTC
CASSYSRDSRYEQYF
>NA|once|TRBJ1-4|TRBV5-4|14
TGTGCCAGCAGCTACGGGGAGGGCGGGGAAAAACTGTTTTTT
CASSYGEGGEKLFF
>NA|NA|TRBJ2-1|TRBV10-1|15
TGCGCCAGCAACCCCGGGGGAAGCTCCTACAATGAGCAGTTCTTC
CASNPGGSSYNEQFF
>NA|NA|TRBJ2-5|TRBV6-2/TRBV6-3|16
TGTGCCAGCAGTTCCCTAACAGGGACCATCCAAGAGACCCAGTACTTC
CASSSLTGTIQETQYF
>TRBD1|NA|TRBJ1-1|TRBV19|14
TGTGCCAGTACCCCGACAGGGATGAACACTGAAGCTTTCTTT
CASTPTGMNTEAFF
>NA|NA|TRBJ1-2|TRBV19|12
TGTGCCAGTACCTTTGGACCCTATGGCTACACCTTC
CASTFGPYGYTF
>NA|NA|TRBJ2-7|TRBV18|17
TGTGCCAGCTCACCACCGAGGCGCAGGGAGGCTGACTACGAGCAGTACTTC
CASSPPRRREADYEQYF
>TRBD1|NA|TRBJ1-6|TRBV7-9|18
TGTGCCAGCAGCTTAGCCTGGACAGGGGGCTCCTATAATTCACCCCTCCACTTT
CASSLAWTGGSYNSPLHF
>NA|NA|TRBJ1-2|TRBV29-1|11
TGCAGCGCCGTTGAAAACTATGGCTACACCTTC
CSAVENYGYTF
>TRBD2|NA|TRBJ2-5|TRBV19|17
TGTGCCAGTAGTATCTCTGGGGGGACTAGCGGGAAGGAGACCCAGTACTTC
CASSISGGTSGKETQYF
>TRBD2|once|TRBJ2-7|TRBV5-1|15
TGCGCCAGCAGCTTGGGACTAGCGTTTAATTACGAGCAGTACTTC
CASSLGLAFNYEQYF
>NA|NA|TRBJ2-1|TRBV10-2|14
TGCGCCACCAAGGACACCGGCTCCTACAATGAGCAGTTCTTC
CATKDTGSYNEQFF
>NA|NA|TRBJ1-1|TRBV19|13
TGTGCCAGTACCGCCGGGATGTTCACTGAAGCTTTCTTT
CASTAGMFTEAFF
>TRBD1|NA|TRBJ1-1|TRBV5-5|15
TGTGCCAGCAGCCCCAGACAGGGTGAGTCTCCTGAAGCTTTCTTT
CASSPRQGESPEAFF
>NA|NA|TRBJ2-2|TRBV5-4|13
TGTGCCAGCAGCATATCAGGGGCCGGGGAGCTGTTTTTT
CASSISGAGELFF
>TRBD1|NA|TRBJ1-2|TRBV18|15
TGTGCCAGCTCACCCCAGGGACAGTCCCTCCGAGGCTACACCTTC
CASSPQGQSLRGYTF
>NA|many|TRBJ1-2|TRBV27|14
TGTGCCAGCAGTAACTATCCAGGAGTCTATGGCTACACCTTC
CASSNYPGVYGYTF
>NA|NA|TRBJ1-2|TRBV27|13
TGTGCCAGCAAATCGGTCGTTTTTAATGGCTACACCTTC
CASKSVVFNGYTF
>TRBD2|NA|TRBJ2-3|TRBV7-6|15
TGTGCCAGCAGCCAGTTTAGCGGGAACACAGATACGCAGTATTTT
CASSQFSGNTDTQYF
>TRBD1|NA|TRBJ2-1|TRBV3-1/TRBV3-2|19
TGTGCCAGCGCTAAAGGGGCCCGGGACAGGGTTTATTTCTGGGATGAGCAGTTCTTC
CASAKGARDRVYFWDEQFF
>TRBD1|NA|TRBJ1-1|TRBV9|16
TGTGCCAGCAGCCCCAGAGGGGACAGAGCACAACTTGAAGCTTTCTTT
CASSPRGDRAQLEAFF
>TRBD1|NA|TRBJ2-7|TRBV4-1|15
TGCGCCAGCAGCGACGGACAGGGCATCTCCTACGAGCAGTACTTC
CASSDGQGISYEQYF
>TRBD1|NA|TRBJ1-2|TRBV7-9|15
TGTGCCAGCAGCCCGGAGGACAGGCGAGACTATGGCTACACCTTC
CASSPEDRRDYGYTF
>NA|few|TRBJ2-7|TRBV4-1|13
TGCGCCAGCAGCCATACTTCTGGCTACGAGCAGTACTTC
CASSHTSGYEQYF
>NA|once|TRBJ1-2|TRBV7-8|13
TGTGCCAGCAGCTTCTGGGTGTCGGATGGCTACACCTTC
CASSFWVSDGYTF
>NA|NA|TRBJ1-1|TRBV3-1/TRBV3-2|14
TGTGCCAGCAGCTTAGGACAACCGAACACTGAAGCTTTCTTT
CASSLGQPNTEAFF
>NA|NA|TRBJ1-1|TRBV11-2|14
TGTGCCAGCAGGCCAACAGTATCGGGCACTGAAGCTTTCTTT
CASRPTVSGTEAFF
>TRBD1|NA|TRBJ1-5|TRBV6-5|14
TGTGCCAGTCAGGGGGACAGGGAGAATCAGCCCCAGCATTTT
CASQGDRENQPQHF
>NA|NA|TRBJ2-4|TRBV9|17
TGTGCCAGCAGCGTAGGAGGAGGGGTCACAGCCCGAAACATTCAGTACTTC
CASSVGGGVTARNIQYF
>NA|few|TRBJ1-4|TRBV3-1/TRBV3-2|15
TGTGCCAGCAGCCAACTCACAGGGAGTAATGAAAAACTGTTTTTT
CASSQLTGSNEKLFF